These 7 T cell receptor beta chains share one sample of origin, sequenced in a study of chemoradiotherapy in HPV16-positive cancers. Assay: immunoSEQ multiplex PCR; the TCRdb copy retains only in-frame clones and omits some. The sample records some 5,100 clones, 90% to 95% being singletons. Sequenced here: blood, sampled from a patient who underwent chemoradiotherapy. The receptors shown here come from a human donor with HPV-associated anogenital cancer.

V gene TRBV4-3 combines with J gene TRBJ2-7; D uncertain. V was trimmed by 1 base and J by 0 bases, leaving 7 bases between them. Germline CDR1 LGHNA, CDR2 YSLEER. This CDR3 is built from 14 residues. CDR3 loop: CASSQGRSSYEQYF. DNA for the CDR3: TGCGCCAGCAGCCAAGGTCGTAGCTCCTACGAGCAGTACTTC.

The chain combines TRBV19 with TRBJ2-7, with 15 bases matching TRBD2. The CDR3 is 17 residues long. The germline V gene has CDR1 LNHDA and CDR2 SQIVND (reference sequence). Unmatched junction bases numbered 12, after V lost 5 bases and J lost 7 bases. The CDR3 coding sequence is TGTGCCAGTAGTGGACTAGCGGGAGGGCCCTCCTTGAGGGAGCAGTACTTC. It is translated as CASSGLAGGPSLREQYF.

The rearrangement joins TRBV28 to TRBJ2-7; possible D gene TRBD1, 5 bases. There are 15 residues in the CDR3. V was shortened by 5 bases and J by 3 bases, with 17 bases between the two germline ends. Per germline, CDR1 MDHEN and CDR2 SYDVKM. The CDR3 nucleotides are TGTGCCAGCAGTGGGCAGGGAAATTTCAACTACGAGCAGTACTTC. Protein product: CASSGQGNFNYEQYF.

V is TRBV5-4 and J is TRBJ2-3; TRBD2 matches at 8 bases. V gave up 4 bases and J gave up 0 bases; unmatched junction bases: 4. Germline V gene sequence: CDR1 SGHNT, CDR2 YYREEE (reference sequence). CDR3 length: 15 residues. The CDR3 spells CASSPIAGSTDTQYF. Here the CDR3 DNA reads TGTGCCAGCAGCCCTATAGCGGGGAGCACAGATACGCAGTATTTT.

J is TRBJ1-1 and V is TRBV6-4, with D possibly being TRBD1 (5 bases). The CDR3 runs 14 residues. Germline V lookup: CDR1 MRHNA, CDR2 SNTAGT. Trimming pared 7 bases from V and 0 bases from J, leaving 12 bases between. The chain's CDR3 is CASKGTALNTEAFF. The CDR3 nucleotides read TGTGCCAGCAAGGGGACGGCCCTGAACACTGAAGCTTTCTTT.

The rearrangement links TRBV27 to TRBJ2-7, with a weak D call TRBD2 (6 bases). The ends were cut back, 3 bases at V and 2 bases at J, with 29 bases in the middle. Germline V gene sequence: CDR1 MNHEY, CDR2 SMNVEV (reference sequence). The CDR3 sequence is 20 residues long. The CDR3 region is CASSFGGGAPRSLGTYEQYF. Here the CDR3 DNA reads TGTGCCAGCAGTTTCGGGGGTGGGGCTCCGAGGTCTTTGGGAACCTACGAGCAGTACTTC.

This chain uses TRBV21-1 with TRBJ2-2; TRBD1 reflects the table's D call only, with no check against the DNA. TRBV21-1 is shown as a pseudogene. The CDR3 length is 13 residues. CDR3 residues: CASRDTYTGELFF. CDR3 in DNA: TGTGCCAGCAGGGACACGTACACCGGGGAGCTGTTTTTT.